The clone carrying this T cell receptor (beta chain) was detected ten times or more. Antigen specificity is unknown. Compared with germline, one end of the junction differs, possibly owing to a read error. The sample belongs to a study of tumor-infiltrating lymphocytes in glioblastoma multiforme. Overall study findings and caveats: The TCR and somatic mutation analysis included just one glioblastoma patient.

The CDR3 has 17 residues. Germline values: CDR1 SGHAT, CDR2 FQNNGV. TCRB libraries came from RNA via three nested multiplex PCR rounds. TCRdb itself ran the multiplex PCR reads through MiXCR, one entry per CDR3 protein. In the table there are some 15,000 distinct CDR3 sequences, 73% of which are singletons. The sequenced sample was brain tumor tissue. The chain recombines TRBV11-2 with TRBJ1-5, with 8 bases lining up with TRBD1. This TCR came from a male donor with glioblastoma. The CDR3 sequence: CASRTQGDPYHNQHQHF. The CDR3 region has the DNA TGTGCCAGCAGGACACAGGGGGATCCATACCACAATCAGCACCAGCATTTT.